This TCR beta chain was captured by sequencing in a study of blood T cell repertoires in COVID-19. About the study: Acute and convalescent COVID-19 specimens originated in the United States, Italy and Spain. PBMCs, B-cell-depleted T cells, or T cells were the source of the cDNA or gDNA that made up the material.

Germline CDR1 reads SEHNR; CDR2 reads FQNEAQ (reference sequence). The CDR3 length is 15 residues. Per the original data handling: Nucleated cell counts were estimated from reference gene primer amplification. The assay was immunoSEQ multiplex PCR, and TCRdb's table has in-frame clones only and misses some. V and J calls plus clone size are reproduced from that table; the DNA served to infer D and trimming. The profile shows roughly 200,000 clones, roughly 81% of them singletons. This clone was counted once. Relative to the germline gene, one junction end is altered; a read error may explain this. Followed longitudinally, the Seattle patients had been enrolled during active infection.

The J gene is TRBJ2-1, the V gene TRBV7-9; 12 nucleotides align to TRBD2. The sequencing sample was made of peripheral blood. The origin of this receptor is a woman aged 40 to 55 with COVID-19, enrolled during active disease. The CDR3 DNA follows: TGTGCCAGCAGCCTAGCGGGAGGGCCGGGGAATGAGCAGTTCTTC. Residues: CASSLAGGPGNEQFF.